Following are 31 T cell receptor beta chains from one sample sequenced in a study of tumor-infiltrating lymphocytes in primary liver carcinoma. The authors made TCR beta cDNA from 400 to 550 ng total RNA with a constant-region primer. Employing slightly modified ARM-PCR, three nested multiplex PCR rounds were run, and these gave rise to the TCR beta libraries. Primers for the first two PCR rounds were TRBV1-TRBV30 forward primers and a C-beta reverse primer (approximately 10 cycles per round). TCRdb reprocessed the multiplex PCR reads with MiXCR, giving one entry per CDR3 protein. This sample carries approximately 330,000 distinct CDR3 sequences, around three fifths of them seen once, and the ten largest clones take about 6.1%. Germline DNA was also extracted, while the blood RNA originated from unsorted whole blood. Specimen: peripheral blood. These TCRs come from a man aged 35-49 years with primary liver carcinoma and hepatitis B virus infection.

This chain joins TRBV14 and TRBJ2-1, with 10 bases matching TRBD2. Trimming cost V 1 base and J 7 bases; bases outside gene matches: 7. Germline V gives CDR1 SGHDN, CDR2 FVKESK. The length of the CDR3 is 16 residues. The CDR3 region has the DNA TGTGCCAGCAGCCAAGTTAGGCCTAGCGGGAGAAATGAGCAGTTCTTC. It yields the protein CASSQVRPSGRNEQFF.

This chain connects TRBV5-4 to TRBJ2-5; 9 bases line up with TRBD1. CDR1 is SGHNT and CDR2 is YYREEE in the germline V gene (reference sequence). V was clipped by 3 bases and J by 4 bases; unmatched bases: 7. The CDR3 is 15 residues long. The chain's CDR3 is CASSYAGQGRETQYF. DNA for the CDR3: TGTGCCAGCAGCTACGCGGGACAGGGCCGAGAGACCCAGTACTTC.

This clonotype was observed a handful of times. This rearrangement joins TRBV5-4 to TRBJ2-5, with 7 bases that match TRBD2. V trimming: 0 bases; J trimming: 5 bases; junction bases outside the gene matches: 7. This CDR3 has 15 residues. Per germline, CDR1 SGHNT and CDR2 YYREEE (reference sequence). The CDR3 is CASSLASSGGETQYF. CDR3 in DNA: TGTGCCAGCAGCTTGGCCTCTAGCGGAGGGGAGACCCAGTACTTC. The full variable domain, in which reference TRBV5-4 and TRBJ2-5 provide the parts outside the CDR3, is ETGVTQSPTHLIKTRGQQVTLRCSSQSGHNTVSWYQQALGQGPQFIFQYYREEENGRGNFPPRFSGLQFPNYSSELNVNALELDDSALYLCASSLASSGGETQYFGPGTRLLVL.

This clonotype was counted many times. The CDR3 nucleotides are TGCAGCGTTGAAGCGGGAGGGCCGAAGGAGCAGTACTTC. The encoded protein is CSVEAGGPKEQYF. This chain uses TRBV29-1 with TRBJ2-7, with TRBD2 identical over 8 bases. The germline V gene has CDR1 SQVTM and CDR2 ANQGSEA. The CDR3 extends over 13 amino acids. V was pared by 1 base and J by 7 bases, with 6 bases of the junction left unmatched.

This clonotype was observed at least ten times. The chain has TRBV4-3 and TRBJ2-6; D is undetermined. The germline V gene encodes CDR1 LGHNA and CDR2 YSLEER. Trimming took off 0 bases at V and 2 bases at J, with 5 bases between the two ends. There are 15 residues in the CDR3. CDR3 in DNA: TGCGCCAGCAGCCAAGAAGGGACTGGGGCCAACGTCCTGACTTTC. It translates to CASSQEGTGANVLTF.

This clonotype occurred a few times. A read error may be the cause here, since a much bigger clone is one base away. The V and J genes are TRBV4-1 and TRBJ2-2, with TRBD2 matching over 9 bases. The CDR3 consists of 18 residues. Germline CDR1 MGHRA, CDR2 YSYEKL. The CDR3 coding sequence is TGCGCCAGCAGCCAAGATGGTAGGCTAGCGGGATACACCAGGGAGCTGTTTTTT. It specifies CASSQDGRLAGYTRELFF.

On this clonotype: The junction does not match germline at one end; this may be a read error. The chain employs TRBV6-2 or TRBV6-3 and TRBJ2-6, with 10 positions matching TRBD1. The CDR3 is made up of 17 amino acids. Germline assignment: CDR1 MNHEY and CDR2 SVGEGT. The CDR3 sequence is CTSSSETGGFWANVLTF. CDR3 DNA: TGTACCAGCAGTTCCGAGACAGGGGGCTTCTGGGCCAACGTCCTGACTTTC.

The chain is built from TRBV30 and TRBJ1-5, with D possibly being TRBD1 (5 bases). With 3 bases removed from V and 4 bases from J, the gap between germline ends came to 10 bases. The germline V gene encodes CDR1 GTSNPN and CDR2 SVGIG (reference sequence). The CDR3 has 13 amino acids. DNA for the CDR3: TGTGCCTGGAGCGTGGGGGGGAATCAGCCCCAGCATTTT. Translating gives CAWSVGGNQPQHF.

This clonotype has ten or more counts. The rearrangement joins TRBV28 to TRBJ2-6; D is unresolved. Looked up from germline, CDR1 is MDHEN and CDR2 is SYDVKM. The CDR3 length is 15 residues. Trimming removed 10 bases at V and 4 bases at J, with 17 bases between. DNA of the CDR3: TGTGCCACCCTCCGAACACAAGCCGGGGCCAACGTCCTGACTTTC. It codes for CATLRTQAGANVLTF. Full variable domain (missing parts from reference TRBV28 and TRBJ2-6): DVKVTQSSRYLVKRTGEKVFLECVQDMDHENMFWYRQDPGLGLRLIYFSYDVKMKEKGDIPEGYSVSREKKERFSLILESASTNQTSMYLCATLRTQAGANVLTFGAGSRLTVL.

V gene TRBV11-2 combines with J gene TRBJ2-7; 9 nucleotides line up with TRBD1. CDR1 SGHAT and CDR2 FQNNGV come from the germline V gene. V dropped 1 base and J dropped 4; count of bases not matched to a gene: 5. The CDR3 spans 15 residues. CDR3 DNA sequence: TGTGCCAGCAGCTTAGGTTGGACAGGGGCATACGAGCAGTACTTC. Amino acids: CASSLGWTGAYEQYF.

This chain connects TRBV11-2 to TRBJ1-2; no firm D call. Germline values: CDR1 SGHAT, CDR2 FQNNGV. V was trimmed by 4 bases and J by 13 bases, leaving 16 bases between them. The CDR3 runs to 12 residues. The CDR3 nucleotides read TGTGCCAGCAGCTCCCAAGACTATGGTTGCACCTTC. Protein: CASSSQDYGCTF.

This clonotype has only a few counts. This chain connects TRBV24-1 to TRBJ1-5, with 9 bases that match TRBD1. J was trimmed by 6 bases and V by 3 bases; bases with no gene match: 5. The germline V gene has CDR1 KGHDR and CDR2 SFDVKD. The CDR3 contains 15 residues. The DNA of the CDR3 is TGTGCCACCAGTGATGGGGACAGGGTTGGTCAGCCCCAGCATTTT. This translates into CATSDGDRVGQPQHF.

The gene calls are TRBV11-2 and TRBJ2-4, with D maybe TRBD1 (5 bases). The germline gives CDR1 SGHAT, CDR2 FQNNGV. This CDR3 is 18 amino acids long. Trimming took 5 bases from V and 1 from J, leaving 21 bases between them. The CDR3 loop reads CASSQTGASTVAKNIQYF. The CDR3 region has the DNA TGTGCCAGCAGCCAAACTGGGGCCTCCACGGTGGCCAAAAACATTCAGTACTTC. Filled out from reference TRBV11-2 and TRBJ2-4, the complete variable domain reads EAGVAQSPRYKIIEKRQSVAFWCNPISGHATLYWYQQILGQGPKLLIQFQNNGVVDDSQLPKDRFSAERLKGVDSTLKIQPAKLEDSAVYLCASSQTGASTVAKNIQYFGAGTRLSVL.

A note on this clonotype: A junction end diverges from the germline sequence, so it may reflect a read error. V usage is TRBV11-2 and J usage is TRBJ2-3; maybe TRBD1 (6 bases). The CDR3 consists of 14 residues. Germline CDR1 SGHAT, CDR2 FQNNGV. The CDR3 DNA reads as TGTGCCACCAGCTTATCCAGGGGCACATATACGCAGTATTTT. Its protein is CATSLSRGTYTQYF.

This clonotype showed up just a few times. This chain links TRBV7-9 with TRBJ2-7; D unclear. Germline V CDR1 and CDR2: SEHNR, FQNEAQ (reference sequence). The CDR3 runs to 12 residues. V shed 2 bases and J shed 3 bases, with 5 bases lying between them. CDR3 in DNA: TGTGCCAGCAGCTTATATAACTACGAGCAGTACTTC. It translates to CASSLYNYEQYF. The variable domain in full, with the rest retrieved from reference TRBV7-9 and TRBJ2-7, is DTGVSQNPRHKITKRGQNVTFRCDPISEHNRLYWYRQTLGQGPEFLTYFQNEAQLEKSRLLSDRFSAERPKGSFSTLEIQRTEQGDSAMYLCASSLYNYEQYFGPGTRLTVT.

The J gene is TRBJ1-2, the V gene TRBV11-2; D is unclear. CDR1 is SGHAT, CDR2 FQNNGV, per germline. V shed 3 bases and J shed 6 bases, with 14 bases lying between them. CDR3 length: 14 amino acids. CDR3 loop: CASSLASGRDGYTF. CDR3 DNA: TGTGCCAGCAGCTTGGCCTCGGGGAGGGATGGCTACACCTTC.

On this clonotype: The junction and the germline gene differ at one end; a read error may be behind it. V and J are TRBV6-5 and TRBJ1-1; D remains ambiguous. Germline values: CDR1 MNHEY, CDR2 SVGAGI. CDR3 length: 14 amino acids. CDR3: CAISKQRVNTEAFF. DNA for the CDR3: TGTGCCATCAGTAAACAGAGGGTGAACACTGAAGCTTTCTTT.

In the case of this clonotype: A read error may account for a junction end that differs from germline. The V and J genes are TRBV11-2 and TRBJ2-2, with D perhaps TRBD1 or TRBD2 (5 bases each). The CDR3 loop spans 13 amino acids. The germline gives CDR1 SGHAT, CDR2 FQNNGV. The CDR3 nucleotides are TGTGCCAGCGGCCGGCTGGGGCCCGGGGTGCTGTTTTTT. Translating gives CASGRLGPGVLFF.

Comments on this clonotype: Relative to the germline gene, one junction end is altered; a read error may explain this. V and J are TRBV7-9 and TRBJ1-4; D call uncertain. From germline, CDR1 is SEHNR and CDR2 FQNEAQ (reference sequence). The CDR3 spans 15 residues. For the CDR3, the DNA is TGTGCCATCAGCTTGGATCGACTGAACAATGAAAAACTGTTTTTT. Translated: CAISLDRLNNEKLFF.

Of note for this clonotype: Mismatch with germline at one junction end may stem from a read error. J is TRBJ2-5 and V is TRBV6-2 or TRBV6-3, with TRBD2 matching over 10 bases. CDR1 is MNHEY, CDR2 SVGEGT, per germline. The CDR3 has 14 amino acids. CDR3 in DNA: TGTGCCAGCATCGAAGCGGGAGGGCCAGAGGCCCAGTACTTC. This codes for CASIEAGGPEAQYF.

This clonotype was counted a single time. The junction and the germline gene differ at one end; a read error may be behind it. V gene TRBV11-2 combines with J gene TRBJ2-1, with 7 positions matching TRBD2. CDR1 is SGHAT and CDR2 is FQNNGV in the germline V gene. This CDR3 has 15 residues. CDR3 residues: CTSSLLAGAGNEQFF. The CDR3 bases are TGTACCAGCAGCTTACTAGCAGGAGCGGGGAATGAGCAGTTCTTC. Supplemented by reference TRBV11-2 and TRBJ2-1, the full variable domain reads EAGVAQSPRYKIIEKRQSVAFWCNPISGHATLYWYQQILGQGPKLLIQFQNNGVVDDSQLPKDRFSAERLKGVDSTLKIQPAKLEDSAVYLCTSSLLAGAGNEQFFGPGTRLTVL.

Regarding this clonotype: A much larger clonotype is one base distant, so this may be a read error. The DNA for the CDR3 is TGCAGCGTGGTGGGACAGGGGGCAGGCGAGCAGTACTTC. Amino acid sequence: CSVVGQGAGEQYF. V usage is TRBV29-1 and J usage is TRBJ2-7; 12 bases are a match to TRBD1. CDR1 is SQVTM, CDR2 ANQGSEA, per germline. V shed 6 bases and J 6 bases; nucleotides not matched to a gene: 6. CDR3 length: 13 amino acids.

The CDR3 bases are TGTGCCAGCAGCCGGGTACAGACTAACGCCGGGGAGCTGTTTTTT. This gives the protein CASSRVQTNAGELFF. V is TRBV11-2 and J is TRBJ2-2; D might be TRBD2 (5 bases). The CDR3 sequence is 15 residues long. V shed 5 bases and J shed 6 bases, with 16 bases lying between them. Per the germline V gene, CDR1 is SGHAT and CDR2 is FQNNGV.

This clonotype was observed at least ten times. V gene TRBV12-3 or TRBV12-4 combines with J gene TRBJ2-7; D is unclear. The CDR3 length is 14 residues. Trimming removed 6 bases at V and 2 bases at J, with 14 bases between. The CDR3: CASSLRPDTYEQYF. CDR3 nucleotides: TGTGCCAGCAGCCTTAGGCCGGATACCTACGAGCAGTACTTC.

This rearrangement joins TRBV5-1 to TRBJ2-2; no clear D gene. The CDR3 totals 14 residues. Germline V gene lookup returns CDR1 SGHRS and CDR2 YFSETQ. V gave up 0 bases and J gave up 5 bases, with 8 bases separating them. The CDR3 DNA sequence: TGCGCCAGCAGCTTGGGGCAGACGACCGGGGAGCTGTTTTTT. It yields the protein CASSLGQTTGELFF. Filled out from reference TRBV5-1 and TRBJ2-2, the complete variable domain reads KAGVTQTPRYLIKTRGQQVTLSCSPISGHRSVSWYQQTPGQGLQFLFEYFSETQRNKGNFPGRFSGRQFSNSRSEMNVSTLELGDSALYLCASSLGQTTGELFFGEGSRLTVL.

The rearrangement uses TRBV30 and TRBJ1-5, with D possibly TRBD1 on 5 matching bases. The V end was cut by 0 bases, the J end by 6 bases, with 12 bases between. The CDR3 runs 14 residues. Germline V gives CDR1 GTSNPN, CDR2 SVGIG (reference sequence). CDR3 DNA: TGTGCCTGGAGTGTAGGGGCAGGTCTTCAGCCCCAGCATTTT. Translating gives CAWSVGAGLQPQHF.

As regards this clonotype: This sequence may be a read error, since a much larger clone differs from it by one base. The genes are TRBV24-1 and TRBJ2-1; tentative D call: TRBD2 (5 bases). Trimming took 6 bases from V and 6 from J, leaving 8 bases between them. The CDR3 has 12 amino acids. Per germline, CDR1 KGHDR and CDR2 SFDVKD. The CDR3 nucleotides read TGTGCCACCAGTTTCGGAGGCAATGAGCAGTTCTTC. It is translated as CATSFGGNEQFF.

Comment on this clonotype: Because it lacks the conserved phenylalanine or tryptophan at the end, this CDR3 is likely a read error. V gene TRBV11-1 combines with J gene TRBJ2-2; D may correspond to TRBD1 or TRBD2 (6 bases each). With 7 bases removed from V and 3 bases from J, the gap between germline ends came to 15 bases. Germline values: CDR1 SGHAT, CDR2 FQDESV (reference sequence). The CDR3 has 15 amino acids. This chain's CDR3 is CASNTRGLDTGELFL. CDR3 nucleotides: TGTGCCAGCAACACCCGGGGGCTCGACACCGGGGAGCTGTTTTTA.

This clonotype appeared many times. The chain recombines TRBV29-1 with TRBJ1-5, with 10 bases that match TRBD1. Germline V gene sequence: CDR1 SQVTM, CDR2 ANQGSEA. The junction had 2 bases not matched to a gene; V was cut back by 3 bases and J by 6 bases. This CDR3 region has 13 residues. The CDR3 region has the DNA TGCAGCGTTGAGACAGGGGGCGGTCAGCCCCAGCATTTT. It yields the protein CSVETGGGQPQHF.

A remark on this clonotype: Here the CDR3 omits its conserved ending phenylalanine or tryptophan, so a read error is the likely source. The V call is TRBV11-1, the J call TRBJ2-2; a possible D gene is TRBD1 (6 bases). Germline V gene lookup returns CDR1 SGHAT and CDR2 FQDESV (reference sequence). V was trimmed by 5 bases and J by 9 bases, leaving 13 bases between them. The CDR3 has 13 amino acids. The CDR3 nucleotides are TGTGCCAGCAGCAAGATGGGGGCCTGGGAGCTGTTTTAT. It specifies CASSKMGAWELFY.

In this sample, this clonotype turned up many times. J is TRBJ1-5 and V is TRBV12-3 or TRBV12-4; tentative D call: TRBD1 (6 bases). Trimming cost V 6 bases and J 3 bases, with 12 bases left between them. This CDR3 spans 14 amino acids. Written as DNA, the CDR3 is TGTGCCAGCAGCCTAGGGACAACCAATCAGCCCCAGCATTTT. The encoded protein is CASSLGTTNQPQHF.